Here is one T cell receptor beta chain with its context. Antigen unknown. PCR primers comprised 60 Vbeta and 13 Jbeta primers. The data were produced by immunoSEQ multiplex PCR, yet TCRdb's version contains in-frame clones alone and is incomplete. The profile shows 150,000 to 200,000 clones, 82% of them singletons. The data were obtained in a study of cytomegalovirus exposure and HLA in healthy donors. Study-level points and caveats: Excluded were some V segments that proved indistinguishable, including TRBV6-2 and TRBV6-3.

CDR1 and CDR2 (germline): SEHNR, FQNEAQ (reference sequence). V lost 5 bases to trimming and J lost 0 bases; unmatched junction nucleotides: 10. The CDR3 runs 17 residues. The V and J genes are TRBV7-9 and TRBJ2-1; TRBD1 agrees at 7 bases. This clonotype was obtained from a male donor in good health and CMV-seronegative. The source material was PBMCs. CDR3: CASSRRDRHSSYNEQFF. CDR3 sequence (DNA): TGTGCCAGCAGCCGACGGGACAGACACAGCTCCTACAATGAGCAGTTCTTC.